The source of this T cell receptor beta chain is a study of blood T cells in healthy people across ages. The table lists this clonotype with a few counts. The antigen is undetermined. Caucasian, healthy and from Russia, the donors were aged between roughly 6 and 95. Primed by a sample-barcoded 5' primer and a J-beta primer mix, a second PCR proceeded for 7 to 11 cycles. TCRdb recomputed calls from the 5' RACE reads with MiXCR, one row per CDR3 protein. This repertoire shows 1.5 million or so distinct CDR3 sequences, 42% found once; its top ten account for roughly 8.2%. The study, taken as a whole, reports: Both naive CD4+ cell counts and diversity were greater in long-lived donors than in aged donors. The donors' CMV status was not determined, possibly confounding changes in expanded clonotypes. PBMCs went unsorted, and a conclusive naive versus antigen-experienced comparison was therefore prevented.

The CDR3 covers 15 residues. Germline assignment: CDR1 SGHDT and CDR2 YYEEEE. V dropped 1 base and J dropped 3 bases, with 13 bases sitting between them. The chain couples TRBV5-6 to TRBJ1-2; tentatively, D is TRBD1 (5 bases). This clonotype originated in a woman aged 18-29 years in good health. Sequencing was carried out using blood. Written as DNA, the CDR3 is TGTGCCAGCAGCTTGTATGTCCGGGGGGACTATGGCTACACCTTC. Its translation: CASSLYVRGDYGYTF.